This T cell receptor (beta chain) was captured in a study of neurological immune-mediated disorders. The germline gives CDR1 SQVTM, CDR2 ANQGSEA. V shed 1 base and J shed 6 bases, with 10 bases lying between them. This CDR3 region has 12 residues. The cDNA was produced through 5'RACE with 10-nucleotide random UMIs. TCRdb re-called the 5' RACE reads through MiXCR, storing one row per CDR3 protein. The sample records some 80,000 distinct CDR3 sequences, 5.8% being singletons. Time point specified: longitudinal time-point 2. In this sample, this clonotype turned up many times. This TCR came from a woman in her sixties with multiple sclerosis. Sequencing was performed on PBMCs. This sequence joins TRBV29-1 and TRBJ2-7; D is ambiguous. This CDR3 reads CSVEGLYSEQYF. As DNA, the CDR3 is TGCAGCGTTGAAGGGCTGTACAGCGAGCAGTACTTC.